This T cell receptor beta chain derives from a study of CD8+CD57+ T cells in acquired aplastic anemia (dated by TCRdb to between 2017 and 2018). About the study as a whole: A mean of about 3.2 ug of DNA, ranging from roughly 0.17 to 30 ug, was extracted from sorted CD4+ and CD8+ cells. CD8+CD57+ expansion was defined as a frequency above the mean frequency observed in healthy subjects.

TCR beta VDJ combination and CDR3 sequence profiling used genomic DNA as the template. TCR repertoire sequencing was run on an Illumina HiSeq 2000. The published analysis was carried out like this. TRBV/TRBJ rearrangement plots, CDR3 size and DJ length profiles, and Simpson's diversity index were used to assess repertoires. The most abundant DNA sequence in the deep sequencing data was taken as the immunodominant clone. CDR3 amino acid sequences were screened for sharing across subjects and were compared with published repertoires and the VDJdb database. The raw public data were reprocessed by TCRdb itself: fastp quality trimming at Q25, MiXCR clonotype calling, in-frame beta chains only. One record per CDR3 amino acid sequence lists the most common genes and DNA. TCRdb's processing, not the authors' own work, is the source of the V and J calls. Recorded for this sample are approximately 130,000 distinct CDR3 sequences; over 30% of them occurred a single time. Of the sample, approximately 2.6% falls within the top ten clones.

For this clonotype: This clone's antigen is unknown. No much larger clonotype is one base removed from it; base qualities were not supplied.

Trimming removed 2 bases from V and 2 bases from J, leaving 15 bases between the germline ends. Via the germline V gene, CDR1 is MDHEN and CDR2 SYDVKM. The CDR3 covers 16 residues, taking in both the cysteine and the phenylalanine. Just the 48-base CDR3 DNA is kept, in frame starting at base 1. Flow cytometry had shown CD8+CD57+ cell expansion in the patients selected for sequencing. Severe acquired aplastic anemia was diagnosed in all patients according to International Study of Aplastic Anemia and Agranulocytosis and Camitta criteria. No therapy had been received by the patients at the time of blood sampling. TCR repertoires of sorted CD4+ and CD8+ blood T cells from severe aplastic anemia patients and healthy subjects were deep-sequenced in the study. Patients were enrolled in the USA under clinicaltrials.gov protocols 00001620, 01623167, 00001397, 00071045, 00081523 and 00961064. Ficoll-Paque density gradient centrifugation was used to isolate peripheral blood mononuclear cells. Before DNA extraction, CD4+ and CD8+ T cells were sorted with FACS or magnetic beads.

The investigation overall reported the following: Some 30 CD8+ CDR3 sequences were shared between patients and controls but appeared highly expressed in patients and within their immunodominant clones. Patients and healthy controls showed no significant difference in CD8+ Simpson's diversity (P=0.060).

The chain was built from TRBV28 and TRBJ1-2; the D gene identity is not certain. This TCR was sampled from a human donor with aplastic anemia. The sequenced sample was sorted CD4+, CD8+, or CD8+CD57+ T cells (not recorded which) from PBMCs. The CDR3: CASSLQSLLANYGYTF. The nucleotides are TGTGCCAGCAGTTTACAGTCGTTGTTAGCCAACTATGGCTACACCTTC.